This T cell receptor (beta chain) appears in the sequencing data of a study of CD8 T cells in Susac syndrome. This CDR3 is 15 amino acids long. The germline V gene encodes CDR1 SEHNR and CDR2 FQNEAQ (reference sequence). The V gene end was trimmed by 4 bases and the J gene end by 4 bases; junction bases not matched to a gene: 8. Random hexamers served to reverse transcribe roughly 0.45 to 1 ug RNA. From the immunoSEQ multiplex PCR reads, TCRdb called clonotypes with MiXCR, one entry per CDR3 protein. This repertoire shows a few hundred thousand distinct CDR3 sequences, 75% to 90% found once; its top ten account for approximately 0.12%.

The chain carries TRBV7-9 and TRBJ1-2; 8 positions agree with TRBD1. This receptor was identified in a human donor with multiple sclerosis. Sequenced material: CD8+ T cells from PBMCs. The CDR3 nucleotides read TGTGCCAGCAGCTCCAGCGTGGGACAGGTCTATGGCTACACCTTC. As protein: CASSSSVGQVYGYTF.